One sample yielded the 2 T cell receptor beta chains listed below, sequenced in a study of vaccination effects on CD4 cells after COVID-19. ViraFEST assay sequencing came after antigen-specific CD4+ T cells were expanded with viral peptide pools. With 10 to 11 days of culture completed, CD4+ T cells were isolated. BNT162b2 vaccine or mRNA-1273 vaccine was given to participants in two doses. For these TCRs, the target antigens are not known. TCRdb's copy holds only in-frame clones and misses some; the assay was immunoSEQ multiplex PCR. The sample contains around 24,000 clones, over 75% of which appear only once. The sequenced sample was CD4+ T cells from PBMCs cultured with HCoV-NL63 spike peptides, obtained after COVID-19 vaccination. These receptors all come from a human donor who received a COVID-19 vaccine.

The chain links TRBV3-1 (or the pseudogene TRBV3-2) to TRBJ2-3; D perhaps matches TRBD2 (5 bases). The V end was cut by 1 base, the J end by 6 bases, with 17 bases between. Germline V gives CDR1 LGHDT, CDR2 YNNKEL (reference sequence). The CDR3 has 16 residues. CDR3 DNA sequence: TGTGCCAGCAGCCAAGGAGTAGCGCCTCCCGCCGATACGCAGTATTTT. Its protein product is CASSQGVAPPADTQYF.

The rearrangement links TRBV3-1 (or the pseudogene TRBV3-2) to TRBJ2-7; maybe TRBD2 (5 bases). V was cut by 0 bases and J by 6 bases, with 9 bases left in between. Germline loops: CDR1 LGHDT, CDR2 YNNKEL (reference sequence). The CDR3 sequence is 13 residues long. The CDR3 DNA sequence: TGTGCCAGCAGCCAAGATGCCCGGGGCGAGCAGTACTTC. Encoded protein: CASSQDARGEQYF.